This T cell receptor beta chain was obtained from a study of human T cells and chemical hapten exposure. Overall study: TCR yields per sample varied mostly from small pooled library volume differences.

Time point specified: pre-sensitization, week 0. The treatment was: therapeutic diphenylcyclopropenone sensitization with weekly scalp DPC. Blood draws preceded each patch test application. There are many counts of this clonotype. In germline, CDR1 is LGHDT, CDR2 YNNKEL (reference sequence). The CDR3 runs to 15 residues. V was pared by 0 bases and J by 9 bases, with 12 bases between. The library tagged individual cDNA molecules with unique molecular identifiers. Each CDR3 protein gets one entry after TCRdb re-called the RACE reads with MiXCR. This table holds roughly 80,000 distinct CDR3 sequences, around 13% found once.

The sequence was obtained from a woman aged 45-60 years with alopecia areata. Some clones in this sample may be carry-over from other donors' samples. This specimen was whole blood, taken in connection with sensitization to the hapten diphenylcyclopropenone (DPC). The genes are TRBV3-1 and TRBJ1-6; no definite D call. The CDR3 reads CASSQDLTGSSPLHF. As DNA, the CDR3 is TGTGCCAGCAGCCAAGACCTTACGGGGAGTTCACCCCTCCACTTT.